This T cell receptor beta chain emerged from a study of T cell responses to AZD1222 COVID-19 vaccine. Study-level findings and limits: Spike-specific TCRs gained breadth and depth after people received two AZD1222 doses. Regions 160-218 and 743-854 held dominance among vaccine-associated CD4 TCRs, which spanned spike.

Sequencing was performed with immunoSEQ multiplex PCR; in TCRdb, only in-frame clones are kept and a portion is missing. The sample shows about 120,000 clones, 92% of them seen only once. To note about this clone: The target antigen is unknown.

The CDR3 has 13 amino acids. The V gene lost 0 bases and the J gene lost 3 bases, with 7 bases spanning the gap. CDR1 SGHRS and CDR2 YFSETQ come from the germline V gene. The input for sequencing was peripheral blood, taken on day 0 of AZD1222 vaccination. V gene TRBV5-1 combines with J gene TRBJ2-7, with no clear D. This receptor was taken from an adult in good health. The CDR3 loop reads CASSLDGNYEQYF. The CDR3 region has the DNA TGCGCCAGCAGCTTGGACGGTAACTACGAGCAGTACTTC.